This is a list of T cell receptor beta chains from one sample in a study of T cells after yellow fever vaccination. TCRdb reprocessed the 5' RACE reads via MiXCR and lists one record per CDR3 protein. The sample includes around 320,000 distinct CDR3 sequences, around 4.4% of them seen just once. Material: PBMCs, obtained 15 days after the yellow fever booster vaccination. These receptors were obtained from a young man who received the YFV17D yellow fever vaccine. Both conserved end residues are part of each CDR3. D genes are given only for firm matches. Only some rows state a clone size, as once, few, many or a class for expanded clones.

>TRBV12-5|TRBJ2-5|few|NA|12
CASGLSLETQYF
TGTGCTAGTGGTTTGTCCCTGGAGACCCAGTACTTC
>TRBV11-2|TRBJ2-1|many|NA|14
CASSLGGALDEQFF
TGTGCCAGCAGCTTAGGGGGAGCCCTCGATGAGCAGTTCTTC
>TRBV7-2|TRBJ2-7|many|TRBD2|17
CASSPNAYSGGPYEQYF
TGTGCCAGCAGCCCCAACGCTTATAGCGGGGGACCCTACGAGCAGTACTTC
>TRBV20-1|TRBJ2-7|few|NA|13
CSARTGGSYEQYF
TGCAGTGCTAGAACAGGAGGCTCCTACGAGCAGTACTTC
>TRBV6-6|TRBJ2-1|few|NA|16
CASSHTSRTPPNEQFF
TGTGCCAGCAGTCACACTAGCAGAACCCCCCCCAATGAGCAGTTCTTC
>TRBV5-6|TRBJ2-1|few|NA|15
CASSLVSSSYNEQFF
TGTGCCAGCAGCTTGGTTTCCAGCTCCTACAATGAGCAGTTCTTC
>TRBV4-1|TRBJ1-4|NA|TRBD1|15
CASSLRTGLNEKLFF
TGCGCCAGCAGCCTCCGGACAGGGCTTAATGAAAAACTGTTTTTT
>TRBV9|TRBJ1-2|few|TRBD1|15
CASSVETGVNYGYTF
TGTGCCAGCAGCGTAGAGACAGGGGTTAACTATGGCTACACCTTC
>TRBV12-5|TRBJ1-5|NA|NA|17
CASGLTRPDSGNQPQHF
TGTGCTAGTGGTTTGACACGACCAGACAGCGGTAATCAGCCCCAGCATTTT
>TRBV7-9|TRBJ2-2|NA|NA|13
CASSLGRTGELFF
TGTGCCAGCAGCTTAGGGCGCACCGGGGAGCTGTTTTTT
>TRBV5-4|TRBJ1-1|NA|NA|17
CASSLGQVRSLNTEAFF
TGTGCCAGCAGCTTGGGACAGGTCCGATCCCTGAACACTGAAGCTTTCTTT
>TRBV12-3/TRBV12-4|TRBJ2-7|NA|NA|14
CASSASGLGNEQYF
TGTGCCAGCAGCGCGTCGGGATTGGGAAACGAGCAGTACTTC
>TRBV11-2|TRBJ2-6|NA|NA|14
CASSYGVGANVLTF
TGTGCCAGCAGCTACGGGGTGGGGGCCAACGTCCTGACTTTC
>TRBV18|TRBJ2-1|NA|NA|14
CASSPPHSPGEQFF
TGTGCCAGCTCACCACCCCACAGCCCGGGTGAGCAGTTCTTC
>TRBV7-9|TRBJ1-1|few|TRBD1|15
CASSPSDRGGTEAFF
TGTGCCAGCAGCCCCTCAGACAGGGGCGGCACTGAAGCTTTCTTT
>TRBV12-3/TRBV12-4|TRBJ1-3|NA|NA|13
CASRSGLWNTIYF
TGTGCCAGCAGAAGCGGCCTATGGAACACCATATATTTT
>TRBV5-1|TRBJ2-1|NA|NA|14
CASSSQGTYNEQFF
TGCGCCAGCAGCTCCCAAGGGACCTACAATGAGCAGTTCTTC
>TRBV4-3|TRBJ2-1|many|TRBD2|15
CASSQGNGGAYEQFF
TGCGCCAGCAGCCAAGGAAACGGGGGGGCGTATGAGCAGTTCTTC
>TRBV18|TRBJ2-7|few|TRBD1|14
CASSTTGGIYEQYF
TGTGCCAGCTCAACAACAGGGGGCATCTACGAGCAGTACTTC
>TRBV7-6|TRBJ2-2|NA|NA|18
CASSSTIRDPIDTGELFF
TGTGCCAGCAGCTCGACGATCCGGGACCCCATAGACACCGGGGAGCTGTTTTTT
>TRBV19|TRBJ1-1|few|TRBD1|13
CASSPGTGNKAFF
TGTGCCAGTAGTCCCGGGACAGGCAACAAAGCTTTCTTT
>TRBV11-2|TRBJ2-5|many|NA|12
CASSLFAETQYF
TGTGCCAGCAGCTTATTCGCAGAGACCCAGTACTTC
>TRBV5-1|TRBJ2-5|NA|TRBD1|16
CASSFTSRDRGRTQYF
TGCGCCAGCAGCTTTACTTCCCGGGACAGGGGTAGGACCCAGTACTTC
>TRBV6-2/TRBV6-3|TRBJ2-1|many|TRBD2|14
CASRAGGYYNEQFF
TGTGCCAGCAGAGCGGGGGGGTACTACAATGAGCAGTTCTTC
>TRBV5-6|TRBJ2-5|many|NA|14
CASGVGAPKETQYF
TGTGCCAGCGGTGTAGGTGCCCCCAAGGAGACCCAGTACTTC
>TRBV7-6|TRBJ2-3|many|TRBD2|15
CASSFSAGGPNTQYF
TGTGCCAGCAGCTTTTCAGCGGGGGGGCCAAATACGCAGTATTTT
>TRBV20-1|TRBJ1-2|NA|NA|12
CSVPEGNYGYTF
TGCAGTGTTCCGGAGGGTAACTATGGCTACACCTTC
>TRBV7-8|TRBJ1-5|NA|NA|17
CASSPWGTGVEGQPQHF
TGTGCCAGCAGCCCATGGGGTACGGGGGTGGAAGGTCAGCCCCAGCATTTT
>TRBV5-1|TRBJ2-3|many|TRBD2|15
CASKLLAGGTDTQYF
TGCGCCAGCAAATTACTAGCGGGAGGCACAGATACGCAGTATTTT
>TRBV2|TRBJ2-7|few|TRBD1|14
CASSEQGVTYEQYF
TGTGCCAGCAGTGAACAGGGGGTCACCTACGAGCAGTACTTC
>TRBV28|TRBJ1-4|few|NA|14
CASSLPGPNGKLFF
TGTGCCAGCAGTCTCCCGGGGCCGAATGGAAAACTGTTTTTT
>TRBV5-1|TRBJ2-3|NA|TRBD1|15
CASSLGGQETDTQYF
TGCGCCAGCAGCTTGGGGGGACAGGAAACAGATACGCAGTATTTT
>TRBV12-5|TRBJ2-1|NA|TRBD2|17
CASGLVTSGGSYNEQFF
TGTGCTAGTGGTTTGGTAACTAGCGGGGGCTCCTACAATGAGCAGTTCTTC
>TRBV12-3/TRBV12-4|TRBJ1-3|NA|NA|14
CASSASAIRNTIYF
TGTGCCAGCAGTGCATCGGCTATCCGAAACACCATATATTTT
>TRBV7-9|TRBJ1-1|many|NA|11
CASSPSRGAFF
TGTGCCAGCAGTCCCTCGAGGGGAGCTTTCTTT
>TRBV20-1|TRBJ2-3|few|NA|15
CSAPDPKGGSDTQYF
TGCAGTGCCCCAGATCCCAAGGGGGGGTCAGATACGCAGTATTTT
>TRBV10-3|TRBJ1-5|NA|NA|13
CASRGGNTQPQHF
TGTGCGTCTCGGGGCGGGAACACTCAGCCCCAGCATTTT
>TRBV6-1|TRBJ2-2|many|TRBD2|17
CASSEVSGGGWTGELFF
TGTGCCAGCAGTGAAGTTTCGGGGGGGGGCTGGACCGGGGAGCTGTTTTTT
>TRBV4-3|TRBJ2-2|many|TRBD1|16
CASSLRTGGSAGELFF
TGCGCCAGCAGCCTCCGGACAGGGGGCAGCGCCGGGGAGCTGTTTTTT
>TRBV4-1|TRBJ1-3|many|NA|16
CASSPIAGNGGNTIYF
TGCGCCAGCAGCCCAATCGCGGGGAACGGAGGAAACACCATATATTTT
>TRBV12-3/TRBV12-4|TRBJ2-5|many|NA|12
CASSPRRETQYF
TGTGCCAGCAGTCCTCGGCGGGAGACCCAGTACTTC
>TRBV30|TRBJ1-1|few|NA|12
CAWSGQGTEAFF
TGTGCCTGGAGTGGCCAGGGGACTGAAGCTTTCTTT
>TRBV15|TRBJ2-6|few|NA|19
CATSRDLGYRSSGANVLTF
TGTGCCACCAGCAGAGATCTGGGGTACCGGAGCTCTGGGGCCAACGTCCTGACTTTC
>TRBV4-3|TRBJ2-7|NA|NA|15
CASSQSQTGSYEQYF
TGCGCCAGCAGCCAATCGCAGACGGGCTCCTACGAGCAGTACTTC
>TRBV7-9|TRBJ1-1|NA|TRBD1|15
CASSFSGGANTEAFF
TGTGCCAGCAGCTTTTCAGGGGGCGCGAACACTGAAGCTTTCTTT
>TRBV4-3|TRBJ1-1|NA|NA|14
CASSQYPGNTEAFF
TGCGCCAGCAGCCAATACCCCGGGAATACTGAAGCTTTCTTT
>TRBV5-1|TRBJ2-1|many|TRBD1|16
CASRFGQGPSYNEQFF
TGCGCCAGCAGATTTGGACAGGGGCCCTCCTACAATGAGCAGTTCTTC
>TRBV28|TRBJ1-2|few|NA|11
CASNEGYGYTF
TGTGCCAGCAACGAGGGCTATGGCTACACCTTC
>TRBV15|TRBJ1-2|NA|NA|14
CATSRTGINYGYTF
TGTGCCACCAGCAGGACAGGCATTAACTATGGCTACACCTTC
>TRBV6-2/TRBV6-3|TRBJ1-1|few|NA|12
CASSYASTEAFF
TGTGCCAGCAGTTACGCGAGTACTGAAGCTTTCTTT
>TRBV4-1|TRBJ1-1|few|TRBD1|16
CASSQRQGGMNTEAFF
TGCGCCAGCAGCCAGAGACAGGGCGGCATGAACACTGAAGCTTTCTTT
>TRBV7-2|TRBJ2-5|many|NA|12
CASSLAPETQYF
TGTGCCAGCAGCTTAGCGCCGGAGACCCAGTACTTC
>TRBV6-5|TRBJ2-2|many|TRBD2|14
CASSYLGGTGELFF
TGTGCCAGCAGTTACCTGGGGGGGACCGGGGAGCTGTTTTTT
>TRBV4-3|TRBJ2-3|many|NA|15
CASSQEARSTDTQYF
TGCGCCAGCAGCCAAGAGGCCCGGAGCACAGATACGCAGTATTTT
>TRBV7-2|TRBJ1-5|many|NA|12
CASSPLDQPQHF
TGTGCCAGCAGCCCCTTGGACCAGCCCCAGCATTTT
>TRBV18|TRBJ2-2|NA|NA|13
CASPRDVAGELFF
TGTGCCAGCCCACGGGACGTCGCCGGGGAGCTGTTTTTT
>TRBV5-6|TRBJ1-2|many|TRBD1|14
CASSTPGTGVGYTF
TGTGCCAGCAGCACCCCCGGGACAGGGGTTGGCTACACCTTC
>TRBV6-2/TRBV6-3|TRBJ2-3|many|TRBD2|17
CASSYSKERGVTDTQYF
TGTGCCAGCAGTTACTCGAAGGAGCGGGGGGTCACAGATACGCAGTATTTT
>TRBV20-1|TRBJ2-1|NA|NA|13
CSATGPLLNEQFF
TGCAGTGCCACAGGGCCGCTCCTCAATGAGCAGTTCTTC